The following is a T cell receptor beta chain sequence with its context. The antigen remains unidentified. This CDR3 has 14 residues. V was clipped by 4 bases and J by 2 bases, with 10 bases between them. Germline CDR1 reads MNHEY; CDR2 reads SVGAGI. The protocol was immunoSEQ multiplex PCR, while the TCRdb copy is restricted to in-frame clones and leaves out a portion. The sample has tens of thousands of clones, about 93% seen once; the top ten hold under 2%. Only cases whose brain tissue showed the highest T cell transcript signatures were sequenced. Before surgery, patients took at least one anti-epileptic drug. This entry comes from a study of brain T cells in children with intractable seizures. General study findings and limits: HCMV serostatus was not known, and viral specificity came from CDR3 similarity only. Pre- and post-surgery blood differed in depth, so pre-surgery absences may be undersampling.

The sequence was obtained from a boy in the first two years of life with tuberous sclerosis and intractable seizures. This specimen consisted of peripheral blood, obtained at surgery. The chain employs TRBV6-5 and TRBJ2-3, with D perhaps matching TRBD2 (7 bases). CDR3 protein: CASSWGGATDTQYF. CDR3 DNA: TGTGCCAGCAGTTGGGGGGGGGCCACAGATACGCAGTATTTT.